This entry concerns a single TCR beta chain. This receptor's antigen is unknown. No per-base quality is available; no much larger clone lies one base away. The CDR3 has 14 amino acids, counting the end cysteine and phenylalanine. Only the CDR3 portion is preserved as DNA: 42 bases, with reading frame beginning at the first base. CDR1 is given as SEHNR and CDR2 as FQNEAQ, both from the germline V gene (reference sequence). Germline trimming: 3 bases from V, 5 bases from J; junction bases outside gene matches: 6. The sample comes from a study of T cell repertoires in cytomegalovirus infection (dated 2019 in TCRdb). General notes on the study: Alongside well-studied HLA-B-restricted epitopes, the peptide stimulations were aimed at recently identified HLA-C-restricted CMV epitopes, whose presentation resists viral immunomodulation. The HLA type of each donor mattered for the analysis, because public TCR beta signatures pointed to carriage of CMV infection along with the matching HLA type.

Beyond this particular receptor, the publication reports: The ex vivo response was dominated by HLA-C-restricted CMV-specific TCR beta clonotypes, which also provided the single most frequent clonotype in two of eight donors. In both this cohort and an independent approximately 370-donor cohort, the cumulative frequency of public TCR beta family members distinguished carriers of CMV infection plus the relevant HLA type.

Reading the label with the study, this specimen's treatment or condition is: in vitro stimulation with specific CMV peptide epitopes to enrich CMV-specific T cells. Instrument used: Illumina HiSeq 1500. TCRdb reprocessed the public reads (quality trimming at Q25 with fastp, clone calling with MiXCR) and kept in-frame beta chains. CDR3 protein sequences are deduplicated, and each keeps its most common genes and DNA. The sample has about 220,000 distinct CDR3 sequences on record, about 38% of them singletons. Of the sample, over 45% falls within the top ten clones. The sequence links TRBV7-9 to TRBJ2-7; 8 central nucleotides agree with TRBD1. Source: CD8+ T cells from cultured PBMCs, taken from culture after CMV antigen stimulation. This sequence originates from a human donor in good health (CMV status not recorded). Some clones in this sample may be carry-over from other donors' samples. The CDR3 amino acid sequence is: CASSFTDRGHEQYF. Here is the DNA: TGTGCCAGCAGCTTTACCGACAGGGGCCACGAGCAGTACTTC.